This T cell receptor (beta chain) is drawn from a study of shared clonotypes between healthy human individuals. Clones were read by immunoSEQ multiplex PCR, and TCRdb kept only the in-frame ones, dropping some. This sample yields around 1.4 million clones, of which 97% to 99% are seen a single time; around 0.33% belongs to the top ten. On this clone: The antigen is undetermined.

Germline V gene lookup returns CDR1 MGHDK and CDR2 SYGVNS. V lost 5 bases and J 1 base, leaving 9 bases between the germline ends. The CDR3 loop spans 13 amino acids. General observations from the study: Sampling used blood alone; tissue repertoires probably differ. Shared clonotypes: roughly 5% naive CD4, about 3.3% naive CD8, 2.3% memory CD4, about 0.41% memory CD8.

Sequences were obtained from naive CD4+ T cells sorted from blood. Documented subset: CD45RA+ positively selected. This chain links TRBV25-1 with TRBJ2-7; the D is unclear. The receptor's source is a man aged 25-45 years in good health. The CDR3 protein is CASSSGISYEQYF. For the CDR3, the DNA is TGTGCCAGCAGTAGTGGCATATCCTACGAGCAGTACTTC.